The 30 T cell receptor beta chains in this list originate from one sample, sequenced in a study of T cell repertoires in cytomegalovirus infection. TCRdb ran MiXCR on the reads and lists one entry per CDR3 protein. The data show under 850,000 distinct CDR3 sequences, approximately 34% seen once. The sequenced sample consisted of PBMCs. Receptors were obtained from a human donor in good health (CMV status not recorded). Some clones in this sample may be carry-over from other donors' samples.

This clonotype has more than one count but fewer than ten. This sequence joins TRBV6-4 and TRBJ2-1, with D hard to call. The CDR3 runs to 13 residues. Deletions cut 2 bases from V and 2 bases from J, with 4 bases between. Germline V CDR1 and CDR2: MRHNA, SNTAGT. DNA of the CDR3: TGTGCCAGCAGTGACAGGGCCTACAATGAGCAGTTCTTC. Amino acids: CASSDRAYNEQFF.

This clonotype appeared a few times. The V gene is TRBV15, the J gene TRBJ2-7; D perhaps matches TRBD2 (5 bases). The V end lost 0 bases, the J end lost 3 bases, and 9 bases lay between the germline ends. Germline values: CDR1 LNHNV, CDR2 YYDKDF (reference sequence). There are 14 residues in the CDR3. DNA of the CDR3: TGTGCCACCAGCAGAGATCTCGGAGGCTACGAGCAGTACTTC. Translating gives CATSRDLGGYEQYF. Complete variable domain (other parts from reference TRBV15 and TRBJ2-7): DAMVIQNPRYQVTQFGKPVTLSCSQTLNHNVMYWYQQKSSQAPKLLFHYYDKDFNNEADTPDNFQSRRPNTSFCFLDIRSPGLGDTAMYLCATSRDLGGYEQYFGPGTRLTVT.

This clonotype was seen a few times. The chain has TRBV2 and TRBJ2-7; D is undetermined. V lost 4 bases to trimming and J lost 9 bases, with 13 bases between them. The CDR3 consists of 12 residues. Per the germline V gene, CDR1 is SNHLY and CDR2 is FYNNEI. The CDR3 spells CASSVLSVGQYF. The CDR3 bases are TGTGCCAGCAGTGTCCTGAGTGTGGGGCAGTACTTC.

The J gene is TRBJ2-7, the V gene TRBV28; D gene unclear. Germline CDR1 MDHEN, CDR2 SYDVKM. V was clipped by 6 bases and J by 5 bases, with 20 bases between them. The CDR3 is 15 amino acids. The CDR3 protein is CASRPDMGSVDEQYF. The CDR3 DNA reads as TGTGCCAGCAGGCCGGATATGGGTTCAGTGGACGAGCAGTACTTC.

This chain joins TRBV11-1 and TRBJ2-7; tentatively, D is TRBD2 (6 bases). Germline V lookup: CDR1 SGHAT, CDR2 FQDESV (reference sequence). V shed 4 bases and J shed 2 bases, with 15 bases lying between them. The CDR3 contains 15 residues. CDR3 nucleotide sequence: TGTGCCAGCAGCTCCGAAGGCGGGGCTACCTACGAGCAGTACTTC. This sequence encodes CASSSEGGATYEQYF.

This clonotype was counted a few times. The chain recombines TRBV12-3 or TRBV12-4 with TRBJ1-1, with no clear D. This CDR3 comprises 12 residues. The V and J ends lost 1 base and 10 bases respectively, with 10 bases between them. CDR3: CASSLGRGGAFF. The CDR3 nucleotides are TGTGCCAGCAGTTTAGGGCGGGGTGGAGCTTTCTTT.

This clonotype came up a few times. V is TRBV29-1 and J is TRBJ1-1; 7 bases agree with TRBD1. V trimming: 6 bases; J trimming: 5 bases; junction bases outside the gene matches: 12. The CDR3 is 14 residues long. Germline-derived CDR1 and CDR2 are SQVTM and ANQGSEA. CDR3 coding DNA: TGCAGCGTGACTCTACAGGGGAGAGAAACTGAAGCTTTCTTT. As protein: CSVTLQGRETEAFF.

This clonotype was detected a few times. The chain joins TRBV2 to TRBJ1-5; D is unclear. Germline CDR1 is SNHLY and CDR2 is FYNNEI. V was clipped by 8 bases and J by 3 bases, with 11 bases between them. This CDR3 is 13 amino acids long. In DNA form, the CDR3 reads TGTGCCAGCCGGAGGGCCCTCAATCAGCCCCAGCATTTT. It specifies CASRRALNQPQHF.

This clonotype was counted between two and nine times. The CDR3 sequence is CSARPLAGFQETQYF. The CDR3 region has the DNA TGCAGTGCTAGACCCCTAGCGGGGTTCCAAGAGACCCAGTACTTC. The chain employs TRBV20-1 and TRBJ2-5; TRBD2 matches at 9 bases. Germline CDR1 is DFQATT and CDR2 is SNEGSKA (reference sequence). V gave up 2 bases and J gave up 1 base; unmatched junction bases: 5. The length of the CDR3 is 15 residues.

This clonotype appeared many times. The J gene is TRBJ2-1, the V gene TRBV7-8, with a possible D match to TRBD1 (7 bases). V was shortened by 8 bases and J by 5 bases, with 22 bases between the two germline ends. Germline CDR1 reads SGHVS; CDR2 reads FQNEAQ. CDR3 length: 16 amino acids. For the CDR3, the DNA is TGTGCCAGCGCTCCAACCGGAGGGACAGCAGACAATGAGCAGTTCTTC. Its protein is CASAPTGGTADNEQFF.

This clonotype was counted only a few times. The chain couples TRBV7-9 to TRBJ1-5, with unresolved D. The germline V gene encodes CDR1 SEHNR and CDR2 FQNEAQ (reference sequence). There are 14 residues in the CDR3. Deletions cut 5 bases from V and 4 bases from J, with 12 bases between. The CDR3 loop reads CASSPLQPNQPQHF. In nucleotides, the CDR3 is TGTGCCAGCAGCCCGTTACAGCCAAATCAGCCCCAGCATTTT.

This clonotype was counted a few times. In DNA form, the CDR3 reads TGTGCCAGCACCGCTCGACGGGCGAACACCGGGGAGCTGTTTTTT. Its translation: CASTARRANTGELFF. This chain links TRBV7-2 with TRBJ2-2; D ambiguous. Germline V lookup: CDR1 SGHTA, CDR2 FQGNSA. This CDR3 is 15 amino acids long. The ends were cut back, 7 bases at V and 0 bases at J, with 12 bases in the middle.

On this clonotype: Sequence at one end of the junction differs from germline and may be a read error. The rearrangement links TRBV2 to TRBJ2-4; 12 nucleotides align to TRBD2. The germline gives CDR1 SNHLY, CDR2 FYNNEI. CDR3 length equals 15 residues. CDR3: CAIGLAGSAKNVQYF. The DNA for the CDR3 is TGTGCCATAGGACTAGCGGGATCTGCCAAAAACGTTCAGTACTTC.

The table lists this clonotype with a few counts. This chain links TRBV27 with TRBJ1-6; no clear D. V dropped 6 bases and J dropped 5 bases, with 14 bases sitting between them. The CDR3 is made up of 15 amino acids. Germline CDR1 reads MNHEY; CDR2 reads SMNVEV (reference sequence). CDR3 loop: CASRRADGNNSPLHF. The CDR3 DNA reads as TGTGCCAGCAGGCGAGCGGACGGAAATAATTCACCCCTCCACTTT.

A remark on this clonotype: One end of the junction fails to match germline, which may point to a read error. The rearrangement joins TRBV7-8 to TRBJ1-2; D is unresolved. Germline V gene sequence: CDR1 SGHVS, CDR2 FQNEAQ. The CDR3 consists of 12 residues. Here the CDR3 reads CASSSNNYGYPF. CDR3 nucleotides: TGTGCCAGCAGCTCAAACAACTATGGCTACCCCTTC.

This clonotype was counted ten times or more. The rearrangement links TRBV6-1 to TRBJ2-1; D is undetermined. V lost 4 bases and J lost 2, with 6 bases in between. CDR3 length equals 13 residues. From germline, CDR1 is MNHNS and CDR2 SASEGT. The CDR3 is CASSGAAYNEQFF. DNA for the CDR3: TGTGCCAGCAGTGGGGCAGCCTACAATGAGCAGTTCTTC.

This clonotype was picked up a small number of times. The rearrangement joins TRBV5-1 to TRBJ1-1; 9 bases match TRBD1. Germline assignment: CDR1 SGHRS and CDR2 YFSETQ. There are 16 residues in the CDR3. The J segment lost 0 bases and the V segment lost 1 base, leaving 4 bases of the junction unmatched. DNA for the CDR3: TGCGCCAGCAGCTTGACGGGACAGGGACTGAACACTGAAGCTTTCTTT. This codes for CASSLTGQGLNTEAFF.

The rearrangement joins TRBV4-1 to TRBJ2-1; TRBD1 matches 9 bases. Trimming cost V 1 base and J 9 bases; bases outside gene matches: 10. CDR3 size: 16 residues. The germline V gene has CDR1 MGHRA and CDR2 YSYEKL. The CDR3 DNA follows: TGCGCCAGCAGCCAAGGGGGGGGGACAGGGTATTTTGAGCAGTTCTTC. Residues: CASSQGGGTGYFEQFF.

This chain connects TRBV28 to TRBJ1-5; 9 nucleotides line up with TRBD1. V lost 7 bases to trimming and J lost 1 base; unmatched junction nucleotides: 5. There are 15 residues in the CDR3. Germline-derived CDR1 and CDR2 are MDHEN and SYDVKM. The chain's CDR3 is CASTDGQGSNQPQHF. DNA of the CDR3: TGTGCCAGCACAGACGGACAGGGGAGCAATCAGCCCCAGCATTTT.

To note about this clonotype: This clone may be a read error of a much larger clone one base away. A read error is likely, as this CDR3 ends without the conserved phenylalanine or tryptophan. V and J are TRBV19 and TRBJ2-1; tentatively, D is TRBD2 (6 bases). This CDR3 comprises 13 residues. CDR1 is LNHDA and CDR2 is SQIVND in the germline V gene (reference sequence). The V gene lost 11 bases and the J gene lost 3 bases, with 14 bases spanning the gap. In DNA form, the CDR3 reads TGTGCCGCAAGAGCGGGTGGCTACAATGAGCAGTTCTTA. This translates into CAARAGGYNEQFL.

CDR3 protein: CASSLDRAPGDTQYF. The DNA for the CDR3 is TGTGCCAGCAGCTTAGATAGGGCCCCGGGGGATACGCAGTATTTT. The rearrangement uses TRBV7-6 and TRBJ2-3; D possibly corresponds to TRBD2 (5 bases). Germline CDR1 and CDR2: SGHVS and FNYEAQ. The length of the CDR3 is 15 residues. Trimming took 1 base from V and 6 from J, leaving 14 bases between them.

V usage is TRBV20-1 and J usage is TRBJ1-2, with D possibly TRBD1 on 5 matching bases. The germline CDR1 and CDR2 sequences are DFQATT and SNEGSKA (reference sequence). The CDR3 is 16 residues long. Trimming took off 5 bases at V and 1 base at J, with 20 bases between the two ends. DNA for the CDR3: TGCAGTGCTCACCGGGACTCCCGGAGCTTTAACTATGGCTACACCTTC. Translated: CSAHRDSRSFNYGYTF.

The sample holds many counts of this clonotype. The V call is TRBV7-2, the J call TRBJ2-7, with D hard to call. V dropped 3 bases and J dropped 0 bases, with 9 bases sitting between them. The CDR3 is made up of 14 amino acids. CDR1 SGHTA and CDR2 FQGNSA come from the germline V gene. CDR3 protein: CASSFQQSSYEQYF. Here the CDR3 DNA reads TGTGCCAGCAGCTTCCAACAGAGCTCCTACGAGCAGTACTTC.

Of note for this clonotype: A much larger clone sits a single nucleotide away, making a read error possible. The chain is built from TRBV25-1 and TRBJ2-3; D might be TRBD2 (6 bases). CDR3 size: 18 residues. The germline CDR1 and CDR2 sequences are MGHDK and SYGVNS. The CDR3 DNA is TGTGCCAGCAGTGAACCTACGGAGGGGCGCCCGAGCACAGATACGCCGTATTTT. This codes for CASSEPTEGRPSTDTPYF.

CDR3 nucleotide sequence: TGTGCCAGCAGCTTAGTTCTGGGCACTGAAGCTTTCTTT. Translating gives CASSLVLGTEAFF. The gene calls are TRBV7-2 and TRBJ1-1; D is undetermined. The CDR3 sequence is 13 residues long. From germline, CDR1 is SGHTA and CDR2 FQGNSA. V was trimmed by 1 base and J by 4 bases, leaving 7 bases between them.

The V call is TRBV28, the J call TRBJ2-5, with D perhaps assigned TRBD1 or TRBD2 (5 bases each). The CDR3 loop spans 13 amino acids. The V end was cut by 6 bases, the J end by 5 bases, with 13 bases between. Germline V lookup: CDR1 MDHEN, CDR2 SYDVKM. The CDR3 loop reads CASSQRGWETQYF. For the CDR3, the DNA is TGTGCCAGCAGCCAGAGGGGATGGGAGACCCAGTACTTC. The full variable domain, with the rest looked up from reference TRBV28 and TRBJ2-5, is DVKVTQSSRYLVKRTGEKVFLECVQDMDHENMFWYRQDPGLGLRLIYFSYDVKMKEKGDIPEGYSVSREKKERFSLILESASTNQTSMYLCASSQRGWETQYFGPGTRLLVL.

The chain joins TRBV19 to TRBJ2-7; 7 nucleotides align to TRBD1. The germline V gene has CDR1 LNHDA and CDR2 SQIVND (reference sequence). CDR3 length: 16 amino acids. Trimming at V came to 3 bases and at J to 0 bases, leaving 8 bases not matched to a gene. For the CDR3, the DNA is TGTGCCAGTAGTATCTACAGGGGTATGAGCTCCTACGAGCAGTACTTC. Protein sequence: CASSIYRGMSSYEQYF.

The chain joins TRBV7-8 to TRBJ2-4; 9 bases match TRBD1. The germline gives CDR1 SGHVS, CDR2 FQNEAQ. CDR3 size: 16 residues. The ends lost 5 bases at V and 1 base at J; junction bases unmatched: 6. CDR3 in DNA: TGTGCCAGCAGCCCTAGGACAGGGGTGGCCAAAAACATTCAGTACTTC. Protein sequence: CASSPRTGVAKNIQYF.

This clonotype has just one count. V is TRBV6-6 and J is TRBJ1-2; 12 positions agree with TRBD1. With V trimmed by 3 bases and J by 8 bases, 16 bases remained unmatched. In germline, CDR1 is MNHNY, CDR2 SVGAGI (reference sequence). The CDR3 is 18 residues long. The CDR3 coding sequence is TGTGCCAGCAGTTATCTTCGGCGGGACGGGACAGGGGGCCAAGGCTACACCTTC. It specifies CASSYLRRDGTGGQGYTF.

Here the CDR3 reads CASSLGQGITNYGYTF. For the CDR3, the DNA is TGTGCCAGCAGCTTGGGACAGGGGATAACTAACTATGGCTACACCTTC. This chain joins TRBV7-3 and TRBJ1-2, with 10 bases lining up with TRBD1. V trimming: 3 bases; J trimming: 0 bases; junction bases outside the gene matches: 4. CDR3 size: 16 residues. The germline V gene has CDR1 SGHTA and CDR2 FQGTGA.